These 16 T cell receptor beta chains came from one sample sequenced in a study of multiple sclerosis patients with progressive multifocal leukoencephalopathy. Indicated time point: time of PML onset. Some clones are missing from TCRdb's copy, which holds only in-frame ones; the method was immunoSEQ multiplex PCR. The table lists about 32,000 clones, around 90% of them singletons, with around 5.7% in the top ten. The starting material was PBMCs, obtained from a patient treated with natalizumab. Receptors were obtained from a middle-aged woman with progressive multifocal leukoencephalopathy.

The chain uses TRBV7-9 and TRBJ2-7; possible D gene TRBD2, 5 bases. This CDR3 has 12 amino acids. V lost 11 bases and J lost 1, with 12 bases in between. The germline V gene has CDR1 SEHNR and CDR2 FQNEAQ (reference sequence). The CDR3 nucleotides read TGTGCCGTCGGGCGGGCTTCCTACGAGCAGTACTTC. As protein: CAVGRASYEQYF. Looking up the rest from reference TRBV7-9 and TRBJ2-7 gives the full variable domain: DTGVSQNPRHKITKRGQNVTFRCDPISEHNRLYWYRQTLGQGPEFLTYFQNEAQLEKSRLLSDRFSAERPKGSFSTLEIQRTEQGDSAMYLCAVGRASYEQYFGPGTRLTVT.

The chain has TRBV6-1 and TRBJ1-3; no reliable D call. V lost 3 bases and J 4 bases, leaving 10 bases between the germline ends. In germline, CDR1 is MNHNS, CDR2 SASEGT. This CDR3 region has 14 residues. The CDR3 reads CASSDINVGNTIYF. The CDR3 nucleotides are TGTGCCAGCAGTGACATAAACGTAGGAAACACCATATATTTT.

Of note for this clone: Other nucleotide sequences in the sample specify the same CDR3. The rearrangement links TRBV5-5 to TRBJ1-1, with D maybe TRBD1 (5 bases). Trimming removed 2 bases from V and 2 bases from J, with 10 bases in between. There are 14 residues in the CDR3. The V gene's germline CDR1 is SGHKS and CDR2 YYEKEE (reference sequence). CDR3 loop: CASSLGHLNTEAFF. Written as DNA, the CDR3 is TGTGCCAGCAGCTTAGGACACCTCAACACTGAAGCTTTCTTT.

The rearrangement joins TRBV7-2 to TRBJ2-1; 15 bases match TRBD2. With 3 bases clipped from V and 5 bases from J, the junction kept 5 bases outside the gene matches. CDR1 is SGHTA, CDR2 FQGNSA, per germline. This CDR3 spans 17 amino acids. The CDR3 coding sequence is TGTGCCAGCAGCTTGCGGACTAGCGGGAGGGGGAACAATGAGCAGTTCTTC. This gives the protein CASSLRTSGRGNNEQFF.

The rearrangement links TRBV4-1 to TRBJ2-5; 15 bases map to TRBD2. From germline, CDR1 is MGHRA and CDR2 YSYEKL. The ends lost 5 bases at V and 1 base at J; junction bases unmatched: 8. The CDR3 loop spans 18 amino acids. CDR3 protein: CASSSGTSGGRPQETQYF. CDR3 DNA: TGCGCCAGCAGCTCCGGGACTAGCGGGGGGCGCCCCCAAGAGACCCAGTACTTC.

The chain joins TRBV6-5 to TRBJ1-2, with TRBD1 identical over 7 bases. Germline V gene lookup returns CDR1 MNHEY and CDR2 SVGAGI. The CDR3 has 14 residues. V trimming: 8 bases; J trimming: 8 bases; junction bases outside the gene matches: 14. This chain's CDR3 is CASSPQGGAKGYTF. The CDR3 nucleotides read TGTGCCAGCTCCCCCCAGGGGGGCGCGAAGGGCTACACCTTC.

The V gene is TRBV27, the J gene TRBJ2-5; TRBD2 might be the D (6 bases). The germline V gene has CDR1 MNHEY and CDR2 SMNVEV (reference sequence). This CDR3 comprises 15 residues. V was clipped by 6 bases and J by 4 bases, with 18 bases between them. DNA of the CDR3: TGTGCCAGCAGCCCCCGGCGGCCGCGGGGAGAGACCCAGTACTTC. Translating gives CASSPRRPRGETQYF.

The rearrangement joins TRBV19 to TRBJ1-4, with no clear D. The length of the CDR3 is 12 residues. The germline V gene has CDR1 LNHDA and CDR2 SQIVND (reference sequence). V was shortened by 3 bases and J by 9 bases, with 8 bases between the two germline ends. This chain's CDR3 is CASSIGGKKLFF. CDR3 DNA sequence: TGTGCCAGTAGTATTGGAGGCAAAAAACTGTTTTTT.

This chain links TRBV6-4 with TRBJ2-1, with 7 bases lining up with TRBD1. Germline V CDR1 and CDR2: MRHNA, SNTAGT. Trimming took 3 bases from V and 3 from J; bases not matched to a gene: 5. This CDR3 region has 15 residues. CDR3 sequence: CASSETGTDYNEQFF. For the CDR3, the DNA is TGTGCCAGCAGTGAAACCGGGACAGACTACAATGAGCAGTTCTTC.

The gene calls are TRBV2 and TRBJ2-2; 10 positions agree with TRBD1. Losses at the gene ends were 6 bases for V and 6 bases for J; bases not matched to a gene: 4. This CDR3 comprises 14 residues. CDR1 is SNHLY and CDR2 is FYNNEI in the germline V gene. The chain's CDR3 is CASRPGTGAGELFF. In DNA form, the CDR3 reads TGTGCCAGCAGACCCGGGACAGGGGCCGGGGAGCTGTTTTTT.

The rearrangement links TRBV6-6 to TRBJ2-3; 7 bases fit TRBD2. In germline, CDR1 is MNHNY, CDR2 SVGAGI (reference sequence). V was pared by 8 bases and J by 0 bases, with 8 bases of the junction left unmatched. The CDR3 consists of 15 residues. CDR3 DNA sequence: TGTGCCAGCGGCCCAAGCGGGGCTAGCACAGATACGCAGTATTTT. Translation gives CASGPSGASTDTQYF.

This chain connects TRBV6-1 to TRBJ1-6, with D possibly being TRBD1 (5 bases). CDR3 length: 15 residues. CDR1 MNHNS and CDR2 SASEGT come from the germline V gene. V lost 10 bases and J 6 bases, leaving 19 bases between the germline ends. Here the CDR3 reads CAIPAGGNGNSPLHF. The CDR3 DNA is TGTGCCATTCCGGCGGGGGGGAACGGTAATTCACCCCTCCACTTT.

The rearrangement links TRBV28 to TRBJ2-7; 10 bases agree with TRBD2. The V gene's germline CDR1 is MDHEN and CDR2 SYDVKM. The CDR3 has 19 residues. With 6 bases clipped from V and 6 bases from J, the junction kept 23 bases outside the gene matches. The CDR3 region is CASSTIYSSGGPASSEQYF. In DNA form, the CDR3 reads TGTGCCAGCAGCACGATATATTCTAGCGGGGGCCCTGCGAGCTCCGAGCAGTACTTC.

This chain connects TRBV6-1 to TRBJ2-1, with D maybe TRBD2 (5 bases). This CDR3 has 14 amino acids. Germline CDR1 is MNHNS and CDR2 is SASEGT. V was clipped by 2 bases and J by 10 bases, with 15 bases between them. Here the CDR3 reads CASSENGYGGEQFF. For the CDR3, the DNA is TGTGCCAGCAGTGAAAATGGATATGGCGGGGAGCAGTTCTTC.

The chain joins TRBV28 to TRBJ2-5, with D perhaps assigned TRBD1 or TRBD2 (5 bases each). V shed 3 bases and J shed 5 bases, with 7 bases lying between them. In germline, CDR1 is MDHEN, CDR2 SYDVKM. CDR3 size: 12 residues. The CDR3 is CASSLGVETQYF. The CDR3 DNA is TGTGCCAGCAGTTTGGGGGTGGAGACCCAGTACTTC.

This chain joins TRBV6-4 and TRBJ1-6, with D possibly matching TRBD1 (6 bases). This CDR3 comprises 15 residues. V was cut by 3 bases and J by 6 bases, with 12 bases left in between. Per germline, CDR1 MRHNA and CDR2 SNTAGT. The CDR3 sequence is CASSEGTGPNSPLHF. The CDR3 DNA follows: TGTGCCAGCAGTGAAGGAACAGGGCCTAATTCACCCCTCCACTTT.